This T cell receptor beta chain was found in a study of shared clonotypes between healthy human individuals (dated by TCRdb to between 2020 and 2021). In the study overall: A couple of women and three men aged 18 to 49 years were included in the cohort. For each donor, CD4 naive and CD4 memory were each run on three plates, CD8 naive on two plates, and CD8 memory on one plate. To increase sequencing depth and limit assay-specific biases, different laboratories used diverse techniques to prepare libraries and sequence TCR repertoires. Between about 0.94 and 8.9 billion PBMCs per donor were obtained by leukapheresis. Blood TCR repertoires of roughly 5 healthy adults were deeply sequenced to estimate repertoire size and the extent of clonotype sharing between individuals.

Study-wide conclusions, independent of this receptor: Because the study included a small number of donors, the genetic and exposure-history diversity represented was limited. Naive subsets generally had larger estimated clonotype richness than memory subsets. Across four donors, approximately 4.9% of naive CD4, roughly 3.4% of naive CD8, 2% to 2.5% of memory CD4, and about 0.4% of memory CD8 clonotypes were shared. Pairwise subsampling indicated that sequencing depth was expected to affect the degree of clonotype sharing among donors. Higher generation probabilities were observed for clonotypes shared by all four sorted-subset donors than for non-shared clonotypes. Only blood was sampled, and tissue TCR repertoires likely differ from those in blood. Incomplete sequencing was indicated by rarefaction of sorted-subset datasets, despite the large sequencing depth.

Details on this clone: The antigen it binds to is not known. Nothing much larger sits one base from this clone, and base qualities are not available.

Using the deep immunoSEQ assay, multiplex PCR amplified TCR CDR3 regions from genomic DNA. For each cell subset, the extracted genomic DNA was distributed evenly across all wells of several immunoSEQ 96-well plates, and each plate served as one replicate. For sorted subsets, roughly 200 ng of genomic DNA, equivalent to 30,000 or so T cell genomes, went into each replicate PCR. The purified libraries were quantified using a Qubit 3.0 fluorometer, sized with a Bioanalyzer 2100, and then quantified again using the KAPA Library Quantification kit. Each immunoSEQ 96-well plate was sequenced on its own single-read 150-cycle Illumina NextSeq 550 flow cell. In the authors' own workflow: Because the immunoSEQ output included only junctional sequences and no quality scores, the filtering could not be the same as the filtering used for full-length reads. Sequences were annotated with PyIR, a Python wrapper for IgBLAST v1.9, and V/J genes and CDR3 were assigned using IMGT germline references. Reads were removed for weak V/J assignments (E-value above 1e-6), missing CDR3, stop codons, out-of-frame junctions, or ambiguous translated residues. V3J clonotypes were defined as sequences sharing an identical inferred V gene, J gene, and CDR3 amino acid sequence. Percentage overlap between repertoires was calculated by dividing the number of shared unique clonotypes by the size of the smaller repertoire. Three approaches were used to assess repertoire richness: RTK rarefaction, the Chao1 estimator, and Recon v2.1 estimates of unobserved clonotypes. Generation probabilities were computed with OLGA for all TCRbeta clonotypes obtained by the gDNA method from a few donors. This immuneACCESS table, as held by TCRdb, lists in-frame sequences with V and J called but not all clones. Of the missing ones, under half trace to an unresolved V gene in checked studies; the others have no known cause. That table furnishes V, J and clone size, whereas the DNA furnished D and trimming. This sample gives about 2 million clones in total; about 95% of them show up just once. Jointly, the top ten make up 1% to 1.3% of the sample.

CD8 naive samples were obtained by positive selection for CCR7 among CD45RO-negative cells, yielding a CD45RA+CCR7+ population from which TemRA cells were excluded. Donors were healthy HIV-negative adults with no recently reported acute infections or vaccinations. Only Caucasian adults living in Nashville, Tennessee, USA were represented among the donors. After blood collection by leukapheresis, PBMCs were isolated using Ficoll-Histopaque density gradient centrifugation and then cryopreserved in the vapor phase of liquid nitrogen. Analytical flow cytometry was used to check the purity and quantity of every magnetically sorted T cell population. From each sorted fraction, genomic DNA was isolated and quantified by UV absorbance on a Nanodrop 2000c. The sequence was obtained from a man aged 18 to 30 in good health. Sample: naive CD8+ T cells sorted from blood. The intended sense of this specimen's cell subset or site label: CD45RA+CCR7+.

Here the CDR3 is given as CASSFSIGAGGLYEQYF. The DNA sequence is as follows: TGTGCCAGCAGCTTTTCAATAGGGGCAGGGGGCTTGTACGAGCAGTACTTC. The rearrangement combines TRBV7-9 with TRBJ2-7; 8 of the junction bases match TRBD1. CDR1 SEHNR and CDR2 FQNEAQ are derived from the germline V gene (reference sequence). The germline V and J ends show losses of 3 bases and 4 bases respectively, and no gene match explains 14 bases of the junction. From the cysteine up to the phenylalanine, the CDR3 has a length of 17 residues. Of all the DNA, just the CDR3 is kept, 51 bases in frame from base 1. Where the CDR3 stops, the reference TRBV7-9 and TRBJ2-7 genes take over; the full variable domain is DTGVSQNPRHKITKRGQNVTFRCDPISEHNRLYWYRQTLGQGPEFLTYFQNEAQLEKSRLLSDRFSAERPKGSFSTLEIQRTEQGDSAMYLCASSFSIGAGGLYEQYFGPGTRLTVT.